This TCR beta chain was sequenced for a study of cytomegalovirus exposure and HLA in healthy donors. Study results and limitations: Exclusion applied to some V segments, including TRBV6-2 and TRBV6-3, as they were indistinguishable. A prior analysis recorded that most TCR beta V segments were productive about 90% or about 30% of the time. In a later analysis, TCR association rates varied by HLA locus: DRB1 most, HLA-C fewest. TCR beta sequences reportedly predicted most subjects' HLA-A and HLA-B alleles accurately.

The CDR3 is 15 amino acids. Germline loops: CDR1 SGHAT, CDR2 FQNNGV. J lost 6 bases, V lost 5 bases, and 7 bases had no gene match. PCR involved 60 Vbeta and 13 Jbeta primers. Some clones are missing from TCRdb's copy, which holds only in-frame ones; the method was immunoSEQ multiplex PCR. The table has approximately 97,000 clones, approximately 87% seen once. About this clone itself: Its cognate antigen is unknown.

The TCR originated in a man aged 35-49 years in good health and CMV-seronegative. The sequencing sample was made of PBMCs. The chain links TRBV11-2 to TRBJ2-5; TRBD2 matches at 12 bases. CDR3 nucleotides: TGTGCCAGCAGCCTAAGACTAGCGGGGGAGCAGACCCAGTACTTC. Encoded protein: CASSLRLAGEQTQYF.